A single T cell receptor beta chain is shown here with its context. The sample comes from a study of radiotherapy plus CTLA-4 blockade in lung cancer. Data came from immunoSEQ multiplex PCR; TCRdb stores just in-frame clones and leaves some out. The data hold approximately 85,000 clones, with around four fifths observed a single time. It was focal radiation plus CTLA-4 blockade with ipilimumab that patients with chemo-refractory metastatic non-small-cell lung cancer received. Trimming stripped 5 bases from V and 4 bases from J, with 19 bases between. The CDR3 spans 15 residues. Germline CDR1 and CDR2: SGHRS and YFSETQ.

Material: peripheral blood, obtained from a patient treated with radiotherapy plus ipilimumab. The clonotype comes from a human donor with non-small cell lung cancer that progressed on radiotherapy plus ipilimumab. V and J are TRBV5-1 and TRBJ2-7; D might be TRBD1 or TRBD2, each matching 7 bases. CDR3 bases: TGCGCCAGCAGTTCCCACAGACAGGGAGGGTACGAGCAGTACTTC. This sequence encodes CASSSHRQGGYEQYF.